This TCR beta chain comes out of a study of shared clonotypes between healthy human individuals. Findings of the study overall: In general, naive subsets displayed greater estimated richness than memory subsets did. Compared with clonotypes that all four donors shared, non-shared clonotypes had lower generation probabilities.

Samples underwent the assay at deep level. Sequencing was performed with immunoSEQ multiplex PCR; in TCRdb, only in-frame clones are kept and a portion is missing. This sample yields hundreds of thousands of clones, of which 74% are seen a single time; about 1.8% belongs to the top ten. In regard to this clone: Its target is not known.

CDR3 length: 13 amino acids. The V segment lost 6 bases and the J segment 3 bases; nucleotides outside the gene matches: 5. In germline, CDR1 is SGHNT, CDR2 YYREEE (reference sequence). Each donor was a Caucasian adult residing in Nashville, Tennessee. The rearrangement uses TRBV5-4 and TRBJ2-5, with 7 nucleotides matching TRBD2. The sample taken for sequencing was memory CD4+ T cells sorted from blood. The subset was: CD45RA-negative fraction. The clonotype comes from a woman aged 25 to 39 in good health. The CDR3 sequence: CASTLGGEETQYF. CDR3 nucleotides: TGTGCCAGCACCCTGGGGGGGGAAGAGACCCAGTACTTC.